This T cell receptor beta chain was captured by sequencing in a study of shared clonotypes between healthy human individuals. Measured with immunoSEQ multiplex PCR; TCRdb has only the in-frame clones, and not every one. This table has approximately 530,000 clones, 95% to 97% appearing once. Germline V CDR1 and CDR2: MNHNS, SASEGT. Trimming stripped 2 bases from V and 4 bases from J, with 11 bases between. This CDR3 comprises 14 residues. Into CD45RA+ naive and CD45RA-negative memory subsets, the CD4+ cells were split. Details on this clone: Its antigen is unidentified.

The study, taken as a whole, reports: The sharing of 4% to 5.5% of naive CD4 clonotypes was seen across a handful of donors. Across subsets, estimated richness was generally greater for naive than for memory populations. Rarefaction curves obtained for sorted subsets showed sequencing incomplete despite large depth.

Sequenced input: naive CD4+ T cells sorted from blood. Described subset: CD45RA+ positively selected. This receptor was identified in a woman younger than 45 in good health. This sequence joins TRBV6-1 and TRBJ1-1, with no clear D. DNA of the CDR3: TGTGCCAGCAGTGAACCGGCAGACGGCACTGAAGCTTTCTTT. Protein product: CASSEPADGTEAFF.